This record concerns one T cell receptor (beta chain) sequence. The sample is drawn from a study of T cell changes during pregnancy in multiple sclerosis. Using immunoSEQ multiplex PCR, the repertoire was profiled, and TCRdb retains in-frame clones only, with some absent. The sample includes some 31,000 clones, 80% to 90% of them seen just once. This CDR3 contains 12 residues. The germline gives CDR1 LNHDA, CDR2 SQIVND (reference sequence). Between the trimmed V and J ends, which lost 3 bases and 8 bases, there was a span of 10 bases. The material sequenced was CD8+ T cells from peripheral blood mononuclear cells, taken in the third trimester of pregnancy. This rearrangement joins TRBV19 to TRBJ1-1, with D perhaps matching TRBD1 (5 bases). The source is a female donor with multiple sclerosis, enrolled in a pregnancy study. The chain's CDR3 is CASSMGQVEAFF. The CDR3 DNA follows: TGTGCCAGTAGTATGGGGCAGGTGGAAGCTTTCTTT.